Below, 7 T cell receptor beta chains from the same sample are listed, as sequenced in a study of cytomegalovirus exposure and HLA in healthy donors. Primers for the PCR totalled 60 Vbeta and 13 Jbeta. Repertoires were generated with immunoSEQ multiplex PCR, while TCRdb's copy carries only in-frame clones and drops some. The sample carries 100,000 to 150,000 clones, roughly 79% recorded once. Source material: PBMCs. The source of these receptors is a woman in her thirties or forties in good health and CMV-seronegative.

V is TRBV27 and J is TRBJ1-1; perhaps TRBD1 as D (6 bases). Per the germline V gene, CDR1 is MNHEY and CDR2 is SMNVEV (reference sequence). CDR3 size: 13 residues. V gave up 3 bases and J gave up 10 bases, with 15 bases separating them. The CDR3, as DNA: TGTGCCAGCAGTTTTGACAGTTTGGGGGCAGCTTTCTTT. Protein: CASSFDSLGAAFF.

The chain recombines TRBV2 with TRBJ2-1; 8 bases agree with TRBD2. The CDR3 length is 12 residues. V was clipped by 5 bases and J by 7 bases; unmatched bases: 1. CDR1 and CDR2 from the germline V gene are SNHLY and FYNNEI. CDR3 sequence reads: CASSPGGNEQFF. The CDR3 DNA sequence: TGTGCCAGCAGTCCGGGGGGGAATGAGCAGTTCTTC.

This chain links TRBV29-1 with TRBJ1-3; TRBD1 agrees at 8 bases. The V and J ends lost 6 bases and 0 bases, in that order; junction bases with no gene match: 7. Germline lookup yields CDR1 SQVTM and CDR2 ANQGSEA. This CDR3 is 15 amino acids long. The CDR3 DNA follows: TGCAGCGTGGGTGACAGGGGAAGCTCTGGAAACACCATATATTTT. The encoded protein is CSVGDRGSSGNTIYF.

This clone has more than one count but fewer than ten. The chain links TRBV6-1 to TRBJ1-2; D ambiguous. V was trimmed by 2 bases and J by 8 bases, leaving 6 bases between them. CDR3 length: 11 amino acids. Germline V gives CDR1 MNHNS, CDR2 SASEGT. This chain's CDR3 is CASSEFVGYTF. The DNA for the CDR3 is TGTGCCAGCAGTGAATTCGTGGGCTACACCTTC.

This clone was counted a single time. The V and J genes are TRBV27 and TRBJ1-3, with TRBD1 matching 8 bases. The V gene's germline CDR1 is MNHEY and CDR2 SMNVEV (reference sequence). V gave up 4 bases and J gave up 4 bases; unmatched junction bases: 6. There are 15 residues in the CDR3. The CDR3 coding sequence is TGTGCCAGCAGTTATACAGGGACAGGCGGAAACACCATATATTTT. This codes for CASSYTGTGGNTIYF.

The CDR3 bases are TGTGCCAGCAGCCCCGGGACAGGGGACGGGTTGGCGCAGTATTTT. It translates to CASSPGTGDGLAQYF. This sequence joins TRBV6-6 and TRBJ2-3, with 10 positions matching TRBD1. Germline CDR1 reads MNHNY; CDR2 reads SVGAGI (reference sequence). V was clipped by 6 bases and J by 10 bases; unmatched bases: 13. This CDR3 is built from 15 residues.

This clone showed up just a few times. V is TRBV6-6 and J is TRBJ2-7; 9 nucleotides align to TRBD1. In germline, CDR1 is MNHNY, CDR2 SVGAGI (reference sequence). V was pared by 7 bases and J by 2 bases, with 9 bases of the junction left unmatched. CDR3 length equals 15 residues. The CDR3 DNA follows: TGTGCCAGCACCACAAGTGGGACAGGGCCCTACGAGCAGTACTTC. The encoded protein is CASTTSGTGPYEQYF.